Shown below are 7 T cell receptor beta chains from a single sample sequenced in a study of OX40 agonist ivuxolimab in advanced cancers. Sequencing was performed with immunoSEQ multiplex PCR; in TCRdb, only in-frame clones are kept and a portion is missing. The table shows approximately 120,000 clones, with less than 95% occurring only once. Specimen: CD4+ or CD8+ T cells sorted from blood, collected in a trial of the OX40 agonist ivuxolimab. The receptors stem from an adult with an advanced solid tumor such as melanoma, head and neck, liver or kidney cancer.

This chain connects TRBV28 to TRBJ2-1; a weak D match, TRBD1 (5 bases). The CDR3 has 13 amino acids. In germline, CDR1 is MDHEN, CDR2 SYDVKM. The V end lost 1 base, the J end lost 9 bases, and 10 bases lay between the germline ends. The CDR3 reads CASSLYQGGEQFF. The CDR3 coding sequence is TGTGCCAGCAGTTTATATCAGGGCGGTGAGCAGTTCTTC.

This chain links TRBV6-1 with TRBJ2-1; TRBD2 might be the D (6 bases). V was pared by 0 bases and J by 7 bases, with 10 bases between. The CDR3 consists of 14 residues. The germline V gene encodes CDR1 MNHNS and CDR2 SASEGT. CDR3 coding DNA: TGTGCCAGCAGTGAAGCTGCGGGAAGGAATGAGCAGTTCTTC. Translation: CASSEAAGRNEQFF.

The genes are TRBV4-2 and TRBJ2-3, with TRBD2 matching 16 bases. CDR3 length: 18 residues. V shed 6 bases and J 3 bases; nucleotides not matched to a gene: 9. Germline V gene lookup returns CDR1 LGHNA and CDR2 YNFKEQ. The CDR3 DNA reads as TGTGCCAGCAGACGAGGGACTAGCGGGAGGGAGAGGACAGATACGCAGTATTTT. Its translation: CASRRGTSGRERTDTQYF.

The chain is built from TRBV27 and TRBJ1-5; D is unresolved. CDR3 length equals 14 residues. The V gene lost 2 bases and the J gene lost 4 bases, with 9 bases spanning the gap. The germline V gene encodes CDR1 MNHEY and CDR2 SMNVEV (reference sequence). The CDR3 DNA is TGTGCCAGCAGTTTAATTGGAGGGAATCAGCCCCAGCATTTT. It specifies CASSLIGGNQPQHF.

The chain's CDR3 is CASRAMSSYNSPLHF. As DNA, the CDR3 is TGTGCCAGCAGGGCCATGAGCTCCTATAATTCACCCCTCCACTTT. The chain links TRBV28 to TRBJ1-6, with no clear D. Germline assignment: CDR1 MDHEN and CDR2 SYDVKM. Trimming removed 6 bases at V and 0 bases at J, with 9 bases between. This CDR3 is built from 15 residues.

This chain uses TRBV5-1 with TRBJ2-3; a weak D match, TRBD2 (6 bases). CDR1 SGHRS and CDR2 YFSETQ come from the germline V gene. CDR3 length: 15 amino acids. Trimming cost V 2 bases and J 3 bases, with 13 bases left between them. The CDR3 region is CASSFDGSRTDTQYF. DNA for the CDR3: TGCGCCAGCAGCTTCGACGGGAGTCGTACAGATACGCAGTATTTT.

The chain employs TRBV28 and TRBJ2-2; D not resolved. V was clipped by 7 bases and J by 3 bases, with 6 bases between them. Per the germline V gene, CDR1 is MDHEN and CDR2 is SYDVKM. The CDR3 is 12 residues long. CDR3 DNA sequence: TGTGCCAGCAATGAGTACACCGGGGAGCTGTTTTTT. Its translation: CASNEYTGELFF.